This T cell receptor beta chain was documented in a study of blood T cell repertoires in COVID-19. Study-wide background: T cells, B-cell-depleted T cells, or PBMCs supplied cDNA or gDNA.

The V gene end was trimmed by 1 base and the J gene end by 4 bases; junction bases not matched to a gene: 2. This CDR3 comprises 15 residues. Germline values: CDR1 LGHDT, CDR2 YNNKEL (reference sequence). As processed by the authors: Reference gene primers were amplified, and this amplification served to estimate nucleated cell counts. Produced via immunoSEQ multiplex PCR; TCRdb's table is partial and in-frame only. That table supplies the V and J calls and clone size; D and trimming were determined from the DNA. In the table there are 150,000 to 200,000 clones, 86% of which are singletons. The specimen was peripheral blood. The gene calls are TRBV3-1 (or the pseudogene TRBV3-2) and TRBJ1-4; 8 positions match TRBD1. The source is a woman in her 70s with acute or convalescent COVID-19. CDR3 coding DNA: TGTGCCAGCAGCCAAGGACAGGGGCTTAATGAAAAACTGTTTTTT. Translating gives CASSQGQGLNEKLFF.